A single sample is the source of the 20 T cell receptor beta chains below, sequenced in a study of cytomegalovirus exposure and HLA in healthy donors. Amplification used 60 Vbeta primers and 13 Jbeta primers. Measured with immunoSEQ multiplex PCR; TCRdb has only the in-frame clones, and not every one. Among about 93,000 clones listed, roughly 79% were seen once. Specimen: PBMCs. The receptors originated from a man aged 25-45 years in good health and CMV-seronegative.

This clone was found a few times. The V and J genes are TRBV5-4 and TRBJ1-1; 7 positions match TRBD1. The CDR3 extends over 16 amino acids. V shed 4 bases and J 0 bases; nucleotides not matched to a gene: 9. Germline values: CDR1 SGHNT, CDR2 YYREEE (reference sequence). The CDR3 is CASSRQGHSMNTEAFF. For the CDR3, the DNA is TGTGCCAGCAGCCGACAGGGTCACTCAATGAACACTGAAGCTTTCTTT. The whole variable domain, filled in from reference TRBV5-4 and TRBJ1-1, reads ETGVTQSPTHLIKTRGQQVTLRCSSQSGHNTVSWYQQALGQGPQFIFQYYREEENGRGNFPPRFSGLQFPNYSSELNVNALELDDSALYLCASSRQGHSMNTEAFFGQGTRLTVV.

This clone was counted a few times. The rearrangement uses TRBV4-3 and TRBJ2-2, with 7 nucleotides matching TRBD1. This CDR3 region has 16 residues. CDR1 and CDR2 from the germline V gene are LGHNA and YSLEER. V dropped 2 bases and J dropped 0; count of bases not matched to a gene: 3. This chain's CDR3 is CASSQWGQSNTGELFF. The CDR3 coding sequence is TGCGCCAGCAGCCAATGGGGACAGTCGAACACCGGGGAGCTGTTTTTT.

DNA of the CDR3: TGCGCCAGCAGCCTCGGCCTCAGCGGGGTCTACAATGAGCAGTTCTTC. This translates into CASSLGLSGVYNEQFF. The rearrangement joins TRBV4-1 to TRBJ2-1; 7 bases are a match to TRBD2. The germline V gene encodes CDR1 MGHRA and CDR2 YSYEKL. V lost 4 bases, J lost 3 bases, and 9 bases stayed unmatched. This CDR3 has 16 amino acids.

The V gene is TRBV5-6, the J gene TRBJ2-7; 15 bases agree with TRBD2. The CDR3 length is 16 residues. The V gene end was trimmed by 3 bases and the J gene end by 4 bases; junction bases not matched to a gene: 5. Germline V lookup: CDR1 SGHDT, CDR2 YYEEEE. The CDR3 loop is CASSSWGLAGGYEQYV. DNA for the CDR3: TGTGCCAGCAGCTCCTGGGGACTAGCGGGAGGATACGAGCAGTACGTC.

V and J are TRBV5-1 and TRBJ2-5; the match to TRBD1 covers 7 bases. The V and J ends lost 4 bases and 1 base, in that order; junction bases with no gene match: 7. The CDR3 has 15 residues. Germline CDR1 and CDR2: SGHRS and YFSETQ. CDR3 coding DNA: TGCGCCAGCAGCCCCGTGGACAGGTCCCAAGAGACCCAGTACTTC. The encoded protein is CASSPVDRSQETQYF.

There are a few counts of this clone. The chain joins TRBV5-1 to TRBJ1-1; 11 bases map to TRBD1. The junction had 7 bases not matched to a gene; V was cut back by 3 bases and J by 6 bases. This CDR3 region has 15 residues. The germline gives CDR1 SGHRS, CDR2 YFSETQ. For the CDR3, the DNA is TGCGCCAGCAGCTACTGGACAGGGGGCGACGCTGAAGCTTTCTTT. Translated, it gives CASSYWTGGDAEAFF. The full variable domain, with the rest looked up from reference TRBV5-1 and TRBJ1-1, is KAGVTQTPRYLIKTRGQQVTLSCSPISGHRSVSWYQQTPGQGLQFLFEYFSETQRNKGNFPGRFSGRQFSNSRSEMNVSTLELGDSALYLCASSYWTGGDAEAFFGQGTRLTVV.

The rearrangement uses TRBV11-2 and TRBJ1-1; 7 bases are shared with TRBD1. From germline, CDR1 is SGHAT and CDR2 FQNNGV. This CDR3 has 15 amino acids. The V and J ends lost 4 bases and 5 bases, in that order; junction bases with no gene match: 10. The CDR3: CASSSVRQGPTEAFF. In nucleotides, the CDR3 is TGTGCCAGCAGCTCTGTCAGACAGGGACCGACTGAAGCTTTCTTT. Together with reference TRBV11-2 and TRBJ1-1, the CDR3 gives the full variable domain: EAGVAQSPRYKIIEKRQSVAFWCNPISGHATLYWYQQILGQGPKLLIQFQNNGVVDDSQLPKDRFSAERLKGVDSTLKIQPAKLEDSAVYLCASSSVRQGPTEAFFGQGTRLTVV.

The rearrangement uses TRBV6-6 and TRBJ2-7, with TRBD1 as a possible D gene (5 bases). V was cut by 4 bases and J by 2 bases, with 12 bases left in between. The CDR3 totals 14 residues. Germline-derived CDR1 and CDR2 are MNHNY and SVGAGI (reference sequence). Written as DNA, the CDR3 is TGTGCCAGCAGTTCCGCGACAGAAACCTACGAGCAGTACTTC. Translating gives CASSSATETYEQYF.

V usage is TRBV5-1 and J usage is TRBJ1-1; TRBD1 agrees at 10 bases. The CDR3 is 15 amino acids. V lost 2 bases and J lost 6; bases outside the gene matches: 7. CDR1 and CDR2 from the germline V gene are SGHRS and YFSETQ. The CDR3 DNA sequence: TGCGCCAGCAGCTTCGACCGGGACAGGGGAGCTGAAGCTTTCTTT. Protein: CASSFDRDRGAEAFF.

The chain couples TRBV7-9 to TRBJ2-5; 7 bases map to TRBD1. Germline values: CDR1 SEHNR, CDR2 FQNEAQ (reference sequence). This CDR3 is 17 amino acids long. With 5 bases clipped from V and 2 bases from J, the junction kept 14 bases outside the gene matches. The CDR3 DNA reads as TGTGCCAGCAGCCCGAACAGGGGAGCAGCACTGCAAGAGACCCAGTACTTC. Translated: CASSPNRGAALQETQYF. Full variable domain (rest looked up from reference TRBV7-9 and TRBJ2-5): DTGVSQNPRHKITKRGQNVTFRCDPISEHNRLYWYRQTLGQGPEFLTYFQNEAQLEKSRLLSDRFSAERPKGSFSTLEIQRTEQGDSAMYLCASSPNRGAALQETQYFGPGTRLLVL.

The chain has TRBV15 and TRBJ2-6; D unresolved. From germline, CDR1 is LNHNV and CDR2 YYDKDF (reference sequence). The CDR3 runs 16 residues. Between the trimmed V and J ends, which lost 1 base and 0 bases, there was a span of 7 bases. The CDR3 here is CATSRGYSSGANVLTF. CDR3 DNA sequence: TGTGCCACCAGCAGAGGCTACAGCTCTGGGGCCAACGTCCTGACTTTC.

The chain combines TRBV14 with TRBJ1-5, with D perhaps matching TRBD1 (6 bases). Trimming left V 1 base short and J 7 bases short, with 23 bases between. This CDR3 spans 18 amino acids. Looked up from germline, CDR1 is SGHDN and CDR2 is FVKESK. Here the CDR3 DNA reads TGTGCCAGCAGCCAAGGATTTTATGGGCAGGGGACCGGACAGCCCCAGCATTTT. Translated: CASSQGFYGQGTGQPQHF.

V gene TRBV6-5 combines with J gene TRBJ1-1; 7 nucleotides agree with TRBD1. The germline CDR1 and CDR2 sequences are MNHEY and SVGAGI. The length of the CDR3 is 13 residues. Trimming at V came to 9 bases and at J to 5 bases, leaving 9 bases not matched to a gene. The CDR3 region is CASRNPQGTEAFF. The DNA of the CDR3 is TGTGCCAGTCGTAACCCACAGGGGACTGAAGCTTTCTTT.

V and J are TRBV4-1 and TRBJ2-7; TRBD2 aligns across 8 bases. Germline CDR1 and CDR2: MGHRA and YSYEKL. V lost 4 bases, J lost 8 bases, and 13 bases stayed unmatched. The CDR3 is 15 residues long. The CDR3: CASSPSSGGLLKQYF. The CDR3 DNA follows: TGCGCCAGCAGCCCTTCGAGCGGGGGCCTCCTAAAGCAGTACTTC.

Of note for this clone: Germline is not matched at one junction end, which may reflect a read error. V gene TRBV27 combines with J gene TRBJ2-7, with TRBD1 matching over 7 bases. CDR3 length: 16 residues. Looked up from germline, CDR1 is MNHEY and CDR2 is SMNVEV (reference sequence). For the CDR3, the DNA is TGTGCCAGCAGTTTACAACGGACAGGCCTACGCTACGAGCAGTCCTTC. Amino acid sequence: CASSLQRTGLRYEQSF.

J is TRBJ2-1 and V is TRBV18; D not certain. This CDR3 comprises 15 residues. V was trimmed by 3 bases and J by 0 bases, leaving 9 bases between them. The germline V gene has CDR1 KGHSH and CDR2 LQKENI. The CDR3: CASSPLISSYNEQFF. The CDR3 DNA sequence: TGTGCCAGCTCACCTCTAATAAGCTCCTACAATGAGCAGTTCTTC. Together with reference TRBV18 and TRBJ2-1, the CDR3 gives the full variable domain: NAGVMQNPRHLVRRRGQEARLRCSPMKGHSHVYWYRQLPEEGLKFMVYLQKENIIDESGMPKERFSAEFPKEGPSILRIQQVVRGDSAAYFCASSPLISSYNEQFFGPGTRLTVL.

This clone was counted a few times. The chain combines TRBV19 with TRBJ1-4; 9 bases fit TRBD1. Per the germline V gene, CDR1 is LNHDA and CDR2 is SQIVND (reference sequence). The CDR3 runs to 15 residues. After removal of 7 bases from V and 6 bases from J, the junction contained 9 bases not matched to a gene. The CDR3 loop is CASTRQGGMDEKLFF. In DNA, the CDR3 is TGTGCCAGTACCAGACAGGGGGGCATGGATGAAAAACTGTTTTTT.

The CDR3 DNA sequence: TGTGCCAGCAGTTTGTTCCAGGGTGCAGATACGCAGTATTTT. It yields the protein CASSLFQGADTQYF. The chain combines TRBV27 with TRBJ2-3, with D tentatively TRBD1 (5 bases). The CDR3 has 14 amino acids. Germline CDR1 and CDR2: MNHEY and SMNVEV (reference sequence). Trimming removed 3 bases from V and 4 bases from J, with 11 bases in between.

The V gene is TRBV21-1, the J gene TRBJ2-1; the table's TRBD1 call for D was not verified on the DNA. TRBV21-1 is designated a pseudogene. The CDR3 extends over 13 amino acids. CDR3 protein: CASTLTRDNEQFF. The CDR3 DNA reads as TGTGCCAGCACTTTAACCAGGGACAATGAGCAGTTCTTC.

This clone has just a few counts. This chain uses TRBV10-3 with TRBJ1-2, with a weak D call TRBD1 (5 bases). There are 14 residues in the CDR3. Germline CDR1 is ENHRY and CDR2 is SYGVKD. V dropped 2 bases and J dropped 1 base, with 8 bases sitting between them. The CDR3 region is CAISEGQGNYGYTF. The DNA for the CDR3 is TGTGCCATCAGTGAGGGGCAGGGTAACTATGGCTACACCTTC.